Below are 27 T cell receptor beta chains sequenced from a single sample in a study of T cells in Graves' hyperthyroidism and ophthalmopathy. TCR beta CDR3 regions were amplified from RNA transcripts. First-round RT-PCR with HTBI primers amplified the TCR CDR3 region. TCRdb re-analysed the multiplex PCR reads in MiXCR, keeping a single row per CDR3 protein. The top ten clones hold roughly 7.2% of a sample with around 600,000 distinct CDR3 sequences, about 45% of them seen once. The sample taken for sequencing was peripheral blood or thyroid tissue (not recorded which). The source is an adult man with Graves' disease, either hyperthyroidism or ophthalmopathy (not recorded which).

V is TRBV29-1 and J is TRBJ1-2; 7 positions match TRBD1. V lost 4 bases and J lost 5; bases outside the gene matches: 19. The CDR3 spans 17 residues. CDR1 is SQVTM and CDR2 is ANQGSEA in the germline V gene. The CDR3 DNA follows: TGCAGCGTTGGGAGGTTGTCGGGACAGCAGGATTCTTATGGCTACACCTTC. It specifies CSVGRLSGQQDSYGYTF. Full variable domain (outside the CDR3, taken from reference TRBV29-1 and TRBJ1-2): SAVISQKPSRDICQRGTSLTIQCQVDSQVTMMFWYRQQPGQSLTLIATANQGSEATYESGFVIDKFPISRPNLTFSTLTVSNMSPEDSSIYLCSVGRLSGQQDSYGYTFGSGTRLTVV.

The V gene is TRBV12-3 or TRBV12-4, the J gene TRBJ1-4, with TRBD1 matching 9 bases. The trim removed 8 bases at V and 6 bases at J, leaving 7 bases unmatched. The CDR3 extends over 14 amino acids. CDR3 DNA: TGTGCCAGCTCACAGGGGGCATGGGATGAAAAACTGTTTTTT. Residues: CASSQGAWDEKLFF.

This chain uses TRBV2 with TRBJ1-1; possible D gene TRBD1, 6 bases. The CDR3 sequence is 12 residues long. The V and J ends lost 8 bases and 10 bases respectively, with 17 bases between them. CDR1 SNHLY and CDR2 FYNNEI come from the germline V gene. The CDR3 here is CASGRDGGLAFF. The CDR3 nucleotides are TGTGCCAGCGGCCGGGACGGGGGCTTAGCTTTCTTT.

The chain recombines TRBV7-2 with TRBJ1-2; D is uncertain. Per the germline V gene, CDR1 is SGHTA and CDR2 is FQGNSA. Trimming stripped 7 bases from V and 5 bases from J, with 8 bases between. The CDR3 extends over 11 amino acids. CDR3 sequence: CASKLNYGYTF. As DNA, the CDR3 is TGTGCCAGCAAGTTGAATTATGGCTACACCTTC. The full variable domain, completed using reference TRBV7-2 and TRBJ1-2, is GAGVSQSPSNKVTEKGKDVELRCDPISGHTALYWYRQSLGQGLEFLIYFQGNSAPDKSGLPSDRFSAERTGGSVSTLTIQRTQQEDSAVYLCASKLNYGYTFGSGTRLTVV.

The chain combines TRBV5-6 with TRBJ2-5, with 8 nucleotides matching TRBD1. The V segment lost 5 bases and the J segment 2 bases; nucleotides outside the gene matches: 5. Germline V lookup: CDR1 SGHDT, CDR2 YYEEEE. This CDR3 has 14 residues. The CDR3 here is CASRHRGSQETQYF. CDR3 nucleotides: TGTGCCAGCAGACACAGGGGGAGTCAAGAGACCCAGTACTTC. Drawing the rest from reference TRBV5-6 and TRBJ2-5, the complete variable domain is DAGVTQSPTHLIKTRGQQVTLRCSPKSGHDTVSWYQQALGQGPQFIFQYYEEEERQRGNFPDRFSGHQFPNYSSELNVNALLLGDSALYLCASRHRGSQETQYFGPGTRLLVL.

This sequence joins TRBV2 and TRBJ1-1; D unresolved. This CDR3 has 14 residues. Trimming took off 4 bases at V and 0 bases at J, with 9 bases between the two ends. CDR1 is SNHLY and CDR2 is FYNNEI in the germline V gene. The CDR3 reads CASSVDKLNTEAFF. The CDR3 coding sequence is TGTGCCAGCAGTGTTGATAAGTTGAACACTGAAGCTTTCTTT.

The chain couples TRBV25-1 to TRBJ2-7; 10 nucleotides match TRBD2. Unmatched junction bases numbered 10, after V lost 0 bases and J lost 5 bases. The CDR3 contains 17 residues. Germline V lookup: CDR1 MGHDK, CDR2 SYGVNS. The CDR3 reads CASSEYGASGSVDEQYF. DNA of the CDR3: TGTGCCAGCAGTGAATATGGGGCTAGCGGGAGTGTCGACGAGCAGTACTTC.

The V and J genes are TRBV20-1 and TRBJ2-5; D possibly uses TRBD1 or TRBD2 (5 bases each). Trimming took off 7 bases at V and 5 bases at J, with 17 bases between the two ends. CDR1 and CDR2 (germline): DFQATT, SNEGSKA (reference sequence). The CDR3 runs 13 residues. The CDR3 loop is CSGQRGRGETQYF. The DNA for the CDR3 is TGCAGTGGTCAGAGGGGTAGGGGCGAGACCCAGTACTTC.

The CDR3 sequence: CASTFREYNSPLHF. CDR3 nucleotides: TGTGCCAGCACCTTCAGGGAATATAATTCACCCCTCCACTTT. The gene calls are TRBV12-3 or TRBV12-4 and TRBJ1-6; maybe TRBD1 (5 bases). This CDR3 has 14 residues. The V end was cut by 7 bases, the J end by 4 bases, with 11 bases between.

This clonotype occurred a few times. This sequence joins TRBV29-1 and TRBJ1-2, with TRBD1 identical over 8 bases. Germline CDR1 is SQVTM and CDR2 is ANQGSEA. Trimming cost V 5 bases and J 5 bases; bases outside gene matches: 10. The CDR3 covers 14 residues. The CDR3 DNA follows: TGCAGCGTTTTATGGAGACAGGGGCTGTATGGCTACACCTTC. This sequence encodes CSVLWRQGLYGYTF.

V and J are TRBV2 and TRBJ1-5; 8 bases fit TRBD1. The length of the CDR3 is 14 residues. Trimming removed 6 bases from V and 5 bases from J; junction bases left unmatched: 6. Germline values: CDR1 SNHLY, CDR2 FYNNEI. This chain's CDR3 is CASSEQGAYQPQHF. The CDR3, as DNA: TGTGCCAGCAGCGAGCAGGGGGCATATCAGCCCCAGCATTTT.

This clonotype was seen more than once but under ten times. CDR3 amino acids: CASSAGVSNYGYTF. CDR3 DNA sequence: TGTGCCAGTTCGGCAGGGGTTTCTAACTATGGCTACACCTTC. The rearrangement uses TRBV19 and TRBJ1-2; D might be TRBD1 (6 bases). V was clipped by 8 bases and J by 0 bases, with 13 bases between them. This CDR3 has 14 amino acids. From germline, CDR1 is LNHDA and CDR2 SQIVND (reference sequence).

This clonotype was recorded once. J is TRBJ2-7 and V is TRBV7-8; no definite D call. This CDR3 contains 13 residues. V was trimmed by 5 bases and J by 6 bases, leaving 14 bases between them. Germline CDR1 and CDR2: SGHVS and FQNEAQ. CDR3 protein: CASSPKGVCEQYF. CDR3 nucleotide sequence: TGTGCCAGCAGCCCGAAAGGAGTGTGCGAGCAGTACTTC.

This clonotype was detected ten times or more. J is TRBJ2-5 and V is TRBV15; 10 positions agree with TRBD1. The germline CDR1 and CDR2 sequences are LNHNV and YYDKDF (reference sequence). The CDR3 is 16 amino acids. V trimming: 3 bases; J trimming: 4 bases; junction bases outside the gene matches: 8. CDR3 nucleotide sequence: TGTGCCACCAGCAGTTCCGGGACAGGGGCAGGAGAGACCCAGTACTTC. Translated: CATSSSGTGAGETQYF.

This clonotype was detected only a few times. As DNA, the CDR3 is TGCAGCGTCGGGACAGGGGTTAATTCACCCCTCCACTTT. As protein: CSVGTGVNSPLHF. The rearrangement uses TRBV29-1 and TRBJ1-6, with 10 bases fitting TRBD1. This CDR3 has 13 residues. J lost 6 bases, V lost 6 bases, and 2 bases had no gene match. The germline gives CDR1 SQVTM, CDR2 ANQGSEA.

The V call is TRBV12-3 or TRBV12-4, the J call TRBJ1-1, with 8 bases that match TRBD1. V shed 5 bases, J shed 11 bases, and the junction held 10 bases outside the gene matches. The CDR3 is 13 amino acids. The DNA for the CDR3 is TGTGCCAGCAGTCTAGGACAGGGCAGGCCGGCTTTCTTT. Encoded protein: CASSLGQGRPAFF.

This clonotype was seen a single time. J is TRBJ2-5 and V is TRBV20-1; TRBD2 matches at 8 bases. The length of the CDR3 is 13 residues. The germline CDR1 and CDR2 sequences are DFQATT and SNEGSKA (reference sequence). Unmatched junction bases numbered 11, after V lost 7 bases and J lost 7 bases. The CDR3 loop reads CSGSSGSVRTQYF. The CDR3 region has the DNA TGCAGTGGAAGCAGCGGGAGCGTCCGGACCCAGTACTTC.

The chain uses TRBV7-9 and TRBJ2-7; 7 bases are shared with TRBD1. V trimming: 5 bases; J trimming: 5 bases; junction bases outside the gene matches: 15. The CDR3 length is 16 residues. CDR1 SEHNR and CDR2 FQNEAQ come from the germline V gene (reference sequence). CDR3 sequence reads: CASSQDWGRGFHEQYF. The CDR3 DNA follows: TGTGCCAGCAGCCAAGATTGGGGCAGGGGGTTCCACGAGCAGTACTTC.

This clonotype was detected ten times or more. This chain's CDR3 is CASSTTGSNYGYTF. CDR3 DNA sequence: TGTGCCAGCAGTACAACAGGGAGCAACTATGGCTACACCTTC. The chain carries TRBV25-1 and TRBJ1-2; the D gene is possibly TRBD1 (6 bases). Germline V lookup: CDR1 MGHDK, CDR2 SYGVNS. The length of the CDR3 is 14 residues. Trimming pared 5 bases from V and 2 bases from J, leaving 12 bases between.

This clonotype showed up many times. The J gene is TRBJ2-7, the V gene TRBV6-5; 7 positions agree with TRBD1. The germline gives CDR1 MNHEY, CDR2 SVGAGI. The CDR3 totals 14 residues. J gave up 3 bases and V 5 bases, and 7 bases lay outside the gene matches. Here the CDR3 DNA reads TGTGCCAGCAGTGCCGGACAGGCTGACTACGAGCAGTACTTC. This gives the protein CASSAGQADYEQYF.

This clonotype was detected ten times or more. The J gene is TRBJ1-1, the V gene TRBV2, with D possibly TRBD1 on 5 matching bases. CDR1 SNHLY and CDR2 FYNNEI come from the germline V gene. The CDR3 has 13 amino acids. Between the trimmed V and J ends, which lost 7 bases and 0 bases, there was a span of 9 bases. This CDR3 reads CASTTTVNTEAFF. CDR3 bases: TGTGCCAGCACTACGACAGTGAACACTGAAGCTTTCTTT.

At least ten counts were recorded for this clonotype. The CDR3 sequence is CATSRAQGNPQHF. In DNA, the CDR3 is TGTGCCACCAGCAGAGCCCAGGGGAACCCCCAGCATTTT. V gene TRBV15 combines with J gene TRBJ1-5; TRBD1 might be the D (6 bases). CDR3 length equals 13 residues. V was trimmed by 1 base and J by 10 bases, leaving 11 bases between them. Germline V lookup: CDR1 LNHNV, CDR2 YYDKDF (reference sequence). Full variable domain (missing parts from reference TRBV15 and TRBJ1-5): DAMVIQNPRYQVTQFGKPVTLSCSQTLNHNVMYWYQQKSSQAPKLLFHYYDKDFNNEADTPDNFQSRRPNTSFCFLDIRSPGLGDTAMYLCATSRAQGNPQHFGDGTRLSIL.

J is TRBJ1-1 and V is TRBV5-1, with 7 bases that match TRBD1. Germline values: CDR1 SGHRS, CDR2 YFSETQ. V was pared by 4 bases and J by 5 bases, with 5 bases of the junction left unmatched. The CDR3 has 13 residues. The CDR3 DNA sequence: TGCGCCAGCAGCCACCAGGGGGAAACTGAAGCTTTCTTT. Its protein is CASSHQGETEAFF.

This clonotype was counted at least ten times. The V call is TRBV29-1, the J call TRBJ1-6; D might be TRBD1 (5 bases). The V gene lost 6 bases and the J gene lost 8 bases, with 17 bases spanning the gap. This CDR3 is built from 14 residues. Germline values: CDR1 SQVTM, CDR2 ANQGSEA. CDR3 in amino acids: CSVGDGRVDSPLHF. The CDR3 bases are TGCAGCGTCGGGGACGGACGGGTAGATTCACCCCTCCACTTT.

Ten or more counts support this clonotype. The chain is built from TRBV29-1 and TRBJ2-7; D might be TRBD2 (5 bases). Between the trimmed V and J ends, which lost 4 bases and 5 bases, there was a span of 15 bases. Looked up from germline, CDR1 is SQVTM and CDR2 is ANQGSEA. The CDR3 extends over 13 amino acids. CDR3 coding DNA: TGCAGCGTTGCGCCACCCGGGGTGAACGAGCAGTACTTC. As protein: CSVAPPGVNEQYF.

Turning to this clonotype: Possible read error: a much larger clone is one base away. The rearrangement uses TRBV15 and TRBJ2-5; D perhaps matches TRBD2 (5 bases). Trimming removed 0 bases from V and 5 bases from J, with 13 bases in between. Germline lookup yields CDR1 LNHNV and CDR2 YYDKDF (reference sequence). The CDR3 totals 15 residues. The CDR3 is CATSRDRTRGETQYF. The CDR3 DNA reads TGTGCCACCAGCAGAGATCGTACCAGAGGGGAGACCCAGTACTTC.

This clonotype came up many times. The rearrangement joins TRBV24-1 to TRBJ1-5; D is undetermined. Germline lookup yields CDR1 KGHDR and CDR2 SFDVKD. The V end was cut by 6 bases, the J end by 3 bases, with 11 bases between. The CDR3 is 14 residues long. CDR3 sequence (DNA): TGTGCCACCAGTATGGCGGGGAACAATCAGCCCCAGCATTTT. Protein product: CATSMAGNNQPQHF.